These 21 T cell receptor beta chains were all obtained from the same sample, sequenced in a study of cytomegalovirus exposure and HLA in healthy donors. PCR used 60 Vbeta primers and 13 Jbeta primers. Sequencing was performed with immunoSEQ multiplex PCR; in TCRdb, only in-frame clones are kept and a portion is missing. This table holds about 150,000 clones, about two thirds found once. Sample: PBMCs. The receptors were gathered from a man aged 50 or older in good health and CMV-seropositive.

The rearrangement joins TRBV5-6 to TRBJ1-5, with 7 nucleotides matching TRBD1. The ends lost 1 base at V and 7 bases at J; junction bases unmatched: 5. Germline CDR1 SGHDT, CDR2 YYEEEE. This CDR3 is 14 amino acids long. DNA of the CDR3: TGTGCCAGCAGCTTGAACAGGGGCATACAGCCCCAGCATTTT. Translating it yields CASSLNRGIQPQHF.

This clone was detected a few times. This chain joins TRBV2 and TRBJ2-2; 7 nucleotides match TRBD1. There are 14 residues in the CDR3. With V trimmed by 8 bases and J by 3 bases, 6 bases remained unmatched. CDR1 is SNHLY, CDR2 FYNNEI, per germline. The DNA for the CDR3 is TGTGCCAGCTGCCCGGACAGGCACACCGGGGAGCTGTTTTTT. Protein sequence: CASCPDRHTGELFF.

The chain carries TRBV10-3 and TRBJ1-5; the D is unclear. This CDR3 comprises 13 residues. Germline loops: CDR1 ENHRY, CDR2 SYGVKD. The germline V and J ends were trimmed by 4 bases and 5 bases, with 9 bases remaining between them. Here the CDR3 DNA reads TGTGCCATCAGTGTAGTCCCCGATCAGCCCCAGCATTTT. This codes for CAISVVPDQPQHF.

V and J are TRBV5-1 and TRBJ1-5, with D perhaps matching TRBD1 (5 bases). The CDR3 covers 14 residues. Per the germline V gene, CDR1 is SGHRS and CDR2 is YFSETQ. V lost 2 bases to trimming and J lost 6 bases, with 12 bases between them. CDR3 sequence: CASSFGGDGQPQHF. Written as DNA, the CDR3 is TGCGCCAGCAGCTTCGGGGGGGACGGTCAGCCCCAGCATTTT.

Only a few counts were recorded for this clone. The CDR3 DNA reads as TGTGCCAGCAGCTCTCGGACAGGGCGGGAGACCCAGTACTTC. It translates to CASSSRTGRETQYF. The chain links TRBV9 to TRBJ2-5, with TRBD1 identical over 8 bases. V shed 4 bases, J shed 5 bases, and the junction held 7 bases outside the gene matches. CDR1 SGDLS and CDR2 YYNGEE come from the germline V gene. The CDR3 contains 14 residues.

The CDR3 spells CASSPGASGNTDTQYF. The CDR3 DNA reads as TGCGCCAGCAGCCCAGGGGCTAGCGGGAACACAGATACGCAGTATTTT. The chain combines TRBV5-1 with TRBJ2-3; 9 nucleotides line up with TRBD2. The germline V gene has CDR1 SGHRS and CDR2 YFSETQ. This CDR3 comprises 16 residues. Unmatched junction bases numbered 8, after V lost 4 bases and J lost 2 bases.

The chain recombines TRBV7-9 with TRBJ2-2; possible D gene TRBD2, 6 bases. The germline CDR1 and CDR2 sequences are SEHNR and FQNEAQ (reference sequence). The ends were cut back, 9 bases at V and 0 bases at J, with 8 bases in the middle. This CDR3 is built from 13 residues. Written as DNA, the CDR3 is TGTGCCAGTGGGACTTCGAACACCGGGGAGCTGTTTTTT. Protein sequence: CASGTSNTGELFF. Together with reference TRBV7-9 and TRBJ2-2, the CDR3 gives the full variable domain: DTGVSQNPRHKITKRGQNVTFRCDPISEHNRLYWYRQTLGQGPEFLTYFQNEAQLEKSRLLSDRFSAERPKGSFSTLEIQRTEQGDSAMYLCASGTSNTGELFFGEGSRLTVL.

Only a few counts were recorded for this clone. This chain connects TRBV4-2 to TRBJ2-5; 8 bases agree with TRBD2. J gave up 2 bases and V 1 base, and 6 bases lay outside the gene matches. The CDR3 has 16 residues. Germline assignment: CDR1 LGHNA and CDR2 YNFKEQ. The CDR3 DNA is TGTGCCAGCAGCCAAGGGGGTAGCGGGGCTCAAGAGACCCAGTACTTC. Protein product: CASSQGGSGAQETQYF.

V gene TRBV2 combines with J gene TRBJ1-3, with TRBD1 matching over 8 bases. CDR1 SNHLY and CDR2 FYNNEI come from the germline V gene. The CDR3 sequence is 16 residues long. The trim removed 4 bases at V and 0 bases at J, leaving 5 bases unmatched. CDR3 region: CASSGDRSSSGNTIYF. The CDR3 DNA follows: TGTGCCAGCAGTGGGGACAGGTCCTCCTCTGGAAACACCATATATTTT.

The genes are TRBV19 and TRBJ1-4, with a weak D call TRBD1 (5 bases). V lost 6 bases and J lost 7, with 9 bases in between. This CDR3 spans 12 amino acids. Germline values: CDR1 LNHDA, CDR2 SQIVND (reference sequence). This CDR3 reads CASSKQGEKLFF. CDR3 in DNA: TGTGCCAGTAGCAAGCAGGGTGAAAAACTGTTTTTT.

Written as DNA, the CDR3 is TGTGCCAGCAGCAGAGGACAGGGTGACACCATATATTTT. This codes for CASSRGQGDTIYF. The chain employs TRBV7-9 and TRBJ1-3, with 8 bases identical to TRBD1. The CDR3 consists of 13 residues. Germline V gene sequence: CDR1 SEHNR, CDR2 FQNEAQ (reference sequence). V shed 5 bases, J shed 8 bases, and the junction held 5 bases outside the gene matches. The variable domain in full, with the rest retrieved from reference TRBV7-9 and TRBJ1-3, is DTGVSQNPRHKITKRGQNVTFRCDPISEHNRLYWYRQTLGQGPEFLTYFQNEAQLEKSRLLSDRFSAERPKGSFSTLEIQRTEQGDSAMYLCASSRGQGDTIYFGEGSWLTVV.

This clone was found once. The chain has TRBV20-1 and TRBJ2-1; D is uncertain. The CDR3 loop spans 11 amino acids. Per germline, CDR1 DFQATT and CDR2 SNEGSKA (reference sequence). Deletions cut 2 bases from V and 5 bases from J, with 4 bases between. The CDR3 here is CSARNNNEQFF. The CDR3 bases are TGCAGTGCTAGAAACAACAATGAGCAGTTCTTC.

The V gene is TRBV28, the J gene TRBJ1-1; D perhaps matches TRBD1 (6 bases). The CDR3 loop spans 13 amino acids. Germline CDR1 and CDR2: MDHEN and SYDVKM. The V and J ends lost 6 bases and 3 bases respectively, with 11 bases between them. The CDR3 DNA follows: TGTGCCAGCAGACGAGGGGGTGACACTGAAGCTTTCTTT. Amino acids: CASRRGGDTEAFF.

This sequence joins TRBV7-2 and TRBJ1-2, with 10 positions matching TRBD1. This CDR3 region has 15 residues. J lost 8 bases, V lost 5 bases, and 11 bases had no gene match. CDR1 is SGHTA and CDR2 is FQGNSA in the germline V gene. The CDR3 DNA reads TGTGCCAGCAGCGCGTCGACAGGGGGCGCGAGGGGCTACACCTTC. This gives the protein CASSASTGGARGYTF.

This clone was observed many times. CDR3 region: CASSDLQGLGRLFF. The CDR3 nucleotides read TGTGCCAGCAGTGATCTCCAGGGCCTTGGAAGACTGTTTTTT. This chain connects TRBV2 to TRBJ1-4; TRBD1 might be the D (5 bases). The CDR3 length is 14 residues. Germline loops: CDR1 SNHLY, CDR2 FYNNEI. V was shortened by 3 bases and J by 13 bases, with 18 bases between the two germline ends.

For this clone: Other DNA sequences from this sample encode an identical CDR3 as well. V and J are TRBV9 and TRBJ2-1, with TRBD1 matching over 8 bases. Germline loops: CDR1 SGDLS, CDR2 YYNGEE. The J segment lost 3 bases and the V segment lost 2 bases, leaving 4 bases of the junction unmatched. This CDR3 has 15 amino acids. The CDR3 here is CASSVGQGRYNEQFF. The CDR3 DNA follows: TGTGCCAGCAGCGTTGGACAGGGCCGCTACAATGAGCAGTTCTTC.

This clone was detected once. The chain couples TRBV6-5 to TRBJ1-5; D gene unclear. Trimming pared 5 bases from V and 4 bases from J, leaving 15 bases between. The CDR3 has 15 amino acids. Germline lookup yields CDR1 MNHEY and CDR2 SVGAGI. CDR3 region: CASSLGVTSNQPQHF. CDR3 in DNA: TGTGCCAGCAGTCTCGGGGTGACCTCTAATCAGCCCCAGCATTTT.

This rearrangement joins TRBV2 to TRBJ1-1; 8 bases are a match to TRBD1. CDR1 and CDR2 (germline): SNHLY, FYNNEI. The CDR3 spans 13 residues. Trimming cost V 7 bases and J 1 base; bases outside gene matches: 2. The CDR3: CASKGQANTEAFF. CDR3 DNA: TGTGCCAGCAAGGGACAGGCGAACACTGAAGCTTTCTTT.

The CDR3: CASSRSGSAYNEQFF. In nucleotides, the CDR3 is TGTGCCAGCAGTCGTAGCGGGAGTGCCTACAATGAGCAGTTCTTC. The chain recombines TRBV6-5 with TRBJ2-1, with 9 bases that match TRBD2. J gave up 2 bases and V 5 bases, and 4 bases lay outside the gene matches. The CDR3 contains 15 residues. Germline V gives CDR1 MNHEY, CDR2 SVGAGI.

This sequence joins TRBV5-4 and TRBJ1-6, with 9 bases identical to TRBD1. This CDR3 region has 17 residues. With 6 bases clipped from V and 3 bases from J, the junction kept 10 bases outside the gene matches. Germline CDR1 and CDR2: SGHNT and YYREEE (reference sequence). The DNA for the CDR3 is TGTGCCAGCAACATTACAGGGGGCGCCCTCTATAATTCACCCCTCCACTTT. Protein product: CASNITGGALYNSPLHF.

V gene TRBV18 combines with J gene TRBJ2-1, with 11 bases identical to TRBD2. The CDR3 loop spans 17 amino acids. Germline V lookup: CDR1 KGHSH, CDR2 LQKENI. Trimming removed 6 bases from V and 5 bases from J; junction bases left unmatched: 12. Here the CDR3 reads CASSQIPGTSGNNEQFF. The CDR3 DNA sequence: TGTGCCAGCTCCCAGATACCCGGGACTAGCGGAAACAATGAGCAGTTCTTC.